The 22 T cell receptor beta chains presented below share a single source sample, sequenced in a study of T cells in Graves' hyperthyroidism and ophthalmopathy. Amplification targeted TCR beta CDR3 regions from RNA transcripts. First-round RT-PCR targeting the TCR CDR3 was performed with the HTBI primer set. TCRdb reprocessed the multiplex PCR reads with MiXCR, giving one entry per CDR3 protein. The repertoire holds around 340,000 distinct CDR3 sequences, with 15% to 20% as singletons. Source material: blood. These receptors all come from a man aged 25-45 years with Graves' hyperthyroidism.

The chain's CDR3 is CASRQGLSGELFF. The CDR3 DNA reads TGTGCCAGCAGACAGGGGTTGTCCGGGGAGCTGTTTTTT. This rearrangement joins TRBV6-1 to TRBJ2-2; 7 bases match TRBD1. Germline-derived CDR1 and CDR2 are MNHNS and SASEGT. The CDR3 length is 13 residues. V was pared by 6 bases and J by 6 bases, with 4 bases of the junction left unmatched.

This clonotype was observed a few times. V and J are TRBV5-1 and TRBJ2-1; D gene uncertain. The CDR3 totals 16 residues. CDR1 and CDR2 from the germline V gene are SGHRS and YFSETQ. Trimming stripped 0 bases from V and 7 bases from J, with 17 bases between. The CDR3 is CASSLGPWVGLNEQFF. As DNA, the CDR3 is TGCGCCAGCAGCTTGGGGCCATGGGTTGGATTGAATGAGCAGTTCTTC.

This clonotype was seen only a few times. This could be a read error, since a much larger clone is one nucleotide away. The CDR3 DNA is TGTGTCAGCTCACCAGGGTCCGTCGAGACCCAGTACTTC. Protein product: CVSSPGSVETQYF. The chain has TRBV18 and TRBJ2-5, with TRBD1 as a possible D gene (5 bases). Per the germline V gene, CDR1 is KGHSH and CDR2 is LQKENI. This CDR3 region has 13 residues.

The rearrangement links TRBV6-1 to TRBJ1-3; D is unclear. V lost 1 base and J 4 bases, leaving 5 bases between the germline ends. The CDR3 extends over 13 amino acids. The germline gives CDR1 MNHNS, CDR2 SASEGT. The CDR3 DNA sequence: TGTGCCAGCAGTGAAGGGGCCGGAAACACCATATATTTT. Encoded protein: CASSEGAGNTIYF.

The rearrangement uses TRBV12-3 or TRBV12-4 and TRBJ2-1; 10 bases match TRBD2. The CDR3 consists of 16 residues. V shed 7 bases, J shed 4 bases, and the junction held 10 bases outside the gene matches. The CDR3 DNA reads as TGTGCCAGCAATCCTAGCGGGAGTAAGGGATACAATGAGCAGTTCTTC. Protein sequence: CASNPSGSKGYNEQFF.

The sample holds a few counts of this clonotype. A much larger clone sits a single nucleotide away, making a read error possible. The chain couples TRBV20-1 to TRBJ2-3; weak D call: TRBD2 (7 bases). This CDR3 region has 14 residues. Trimming left V 6 bases short and J 0 bases short, with 13 bases between. Germline assignment: CDR1 DFQATT and CDR2 SNEGSKA (reference sequence). CDR3 protein: CSAGGGASTDTQYF. The CDR3 DNA is TGCAGTGCAGGTGGGGGGGCGAGCACAGATACGCAGTATTTT.

The chain is built from TRBV5-4 and TRBJ2-1; 8 bases are a match to TRBD2. V lost 3 bases and J lost 4; bases outside the gene matches: 12. The germline CDR1 and CDR2 sequences are SGHNT and YYREEE (reference sequence). CDR3 length: 17 residues. The CDR3 DNA follows: TGTGCCAGCAGCTCAGGAAGAGCGGGAGTCGGGTACAATGAGCAGTTCTTC. The encoded protein is CASSSGRAGVGYNEQFF.

As for this clonotype: A read error is possible here, since a much larger clone lies one base away. The chain links TRBV9 to TRBJ2-5, with 8 nucleotides matching TRBD2. The CDR3 runs to 19 residues. Per germline, CDR1 SGDLS and CDR2 YYNGEE. CDR3: CAGSVCPLRTIGGGETQYF. CDR3 bases: TGTGCCGGCAGCGTATGTCCCCTGAGGACCATCGGGGGGGGAGAGACCCAGTACTTC. The whole variable domain, remainder taken from reference TRBV9 and TRBJ2-5, is DSGVTQTPKHLITATGQRVTLRCSPRSGDLSVYWYQQSLDQGLQFLIQYYNGEERAKGNILERFSAQQFPDLHSELNLSSLELGDSALYFCAGSVCPLRTIGGGETQYFGPGTRLLVL.

The chain carries TRBV4-1 and TRBJ2-5, with TRBD1 as a possible D gene (6 bases). This CDR3 region has 13 residues. Between the trimmed V and J ends, which lost 5 bases and 5 bases, there was a span of 12 bases. Per germline, CDR1 MGHRA and CDR2 YSYEKL. CDR3 DNA sequence: TGCGCCAGCAGCTGGACAGCCCAGGAGACCCAGTACTTC. Protein sequence: CASSWTAQETQYF.

This clonotype has a count of ten or more. The J gene is TRBJ2-1, the V gene TRBV11-2, with D tentatively TRBD1 (6 bases). V lost 5 bases to trimming and J lost 4 bases, with 15 bases between them. The CDR3 is 15 residues long. Germline CDR1 SGHAT, CDR2 FQNNGV. The CDR3 region has the DNA TGTGCCAGCAGCCCCGCGAACAGGGTTTACAATGAGCAGTTCTTC. It is translated as CASSPANRVYNEQFF.

There are many counts of this clonotype. The V call is TRBV12-3 or TRBV12-4, the J call TRBJ1-1; D gene uncertain. This CDR3 contains 11 residues. V was clipped by 7 bases and J by 2 bases, with 5 bases between them. The CDR3, as DNA: TGTGCCAGCACCCCAAACACTGAAGCTTTCTTT. Protein product: CASTPNTEAFF.

Many counts were recorded for this clonotype. This sequence joins TRBV28 and TRBJ2-7; TRBD2 might be the D (7 bases). Germline V lookup: CDR1 MDHEN, CDR2 SYDVKM. The CDR3 length is 12 residues. Trimming cost V 7 bases and J 5 bases, with 12 bases left between them. DNA for the CDR3: TGTGCCAGCACCCGGGGGGCAAACGAGCAGTACTTC. This codes for CASTRGANEQYF.

The CDR3 spells CASSVAPDGGPQHF. DNA of the CDR3: TGTGCCAGCAGCGTAGCCCCAGATGGGGGGCCCCAGCATTTT. The gene calls are TRBV9 and TRBJ1-5; possible D gene TRBD1, 5 bases. This CDR3 has 14 residues. Trimming stripped 0 bases from V and 9 bases from J, with 13 bases between. Looked up from germline, CDR1 is SGDLS and CDR2 is YYNGEE.

The chain uses TRBV4-1 and TRBJ1-5; D unresolved. Trimming removed 5 bases at V and 6 bases at J, with 8 bases between. The CDR3 is 12 residues long. CDR1 is MGHRA, CDR2 YSYEKL, per germline. CDR3 sequence (DNA): TGCGCCAGCAGCGCCTACGGTCAGCCCCAGCATTTT. This sequence encodes CASSAYGQPQHF.

This rearrangement joins TRBV5-5 to TRBJ2-2; D unresolved. CDR3 length: 13 amino acids. The ends were cut back, 5 bases at V and 6 bases at J, with 11 bases in the middle. From germline, CDR1 is SGHKS and CDR2 YYEKEE (reference sequence). CDR3 amino acids: CASSLHGSGELFF. As DNA, the CDR3 is TGTGCCAGCAGTTTACATGGATCCGGGGAGCTGTTTTTT.

This clonotype was recorded many times. V gene TRBV11-2 combines with J gene TRBJ2-7, with D possibly TRBD2 on 5 matching bases. The CDR3 has 14 residues. V was clipped by 2 bases and J by 4 bases, with 12 bases between them. CDR1 is SGHAT, CDR2 FQNNGV, per germline. The CDR3 spells CASSLSPDYYEQYF. In nucleotides, the CDR3 is TGTGCCAGCAGCTTAAGCCCTGACTATTACGAGCAGTACTTC.

This clonotype appeared a few times. This chain connects TRBV19 to TRBJ2-3; D remains ambiguous. The CDR3 runs to 13 residues. V lost 9 bases to trimming and J lost 0 bases, with 10 bases between them. Germline loops: CDR1 LNHDA, CDR2 SQIVND (reference sequence). CDR3 loop: CASNRVSTDTQYF. The CDR3 coding sequence is TGTGCCAGCAATAGAGTTAGCACAGATACGCAGTATTTT. The whole variable domain, remainder taken from reference TRBV19 and TRBJ2-3, is DGGITQSPKYLFRKEGQNVTLSCEQNLNHDAMYWYRQDPGQGLRLIYYSQIVNDFQKGDIAEGYSVSREKKESFPLTVTSAQKNPTAFYLCASNRVSTDTQYFGPGTRLTVL.

This clonotype was seen many times. The rearrangement joins TRBV2 to TRBJ1-5; D gene uncertain. This CDR3 contains 14 residues. The V end was cut by 6 bases, the J end by 0 bases, with 9 bases between. Germline V lookup: CDR1 SNHLY, CDR2 FYNNEI. The CDR3 DNA is TGTGCCAGCAGGACATCCTATAGCAATCAGCCCCAGCATTTT. This codes for CASRTSYSNQPQHF.

The gene calls are TRBV5-1 and TRBJ2-1, with 8 bases matching TRBD2. V lost 4 bases, J lost 5 bases, and 11 bases stayed unmatched. There are 16 residues in the CDR3. The germline V gene encodes CDR1 SGHRS and CDR2 YFSETQ. CDR3 residues: CASSRFSGNPNNEQFF. The CDR3 nucleotides read TGCGCCAGCAGCCGGTTTAGCGGGAATCCCAACAATGAGCAGTTCTTC.

This clonotype has a count of ten or more. This chain connects TRBV3-1 to TRBJ2-7; 7 bases match TRBD2. The V segment lost 0 bases and the J segment 2 bases; nucleotides outside the gene matches: 7. The germline CDR1 and CDR2 sequences are LGHDT and YNNKEL (reference sequence). The CDR3 is 16 amino acids. CDR3 region: CASSQEGGIITYEQYF. CDR3 DNA sequence: TGTGCCAGCAGCCAAGAGGGGGGGATAATTACCTACGAGCAGTACTTC.

This clonotype was seen many times. The V call is TRBV7-9, the J call TRBJ2-7, with D uncertain. The germline V gene encodes CDR1 SEHNR and CDR2 FQNEAQ (reference sequence). Trimming took off 1 base at V and 7 bases at J, with 8 bases between the two ends. The length of the CDR3 is 12 residues. The CDR3 sequence is CASSLGITEQYF. In nucleotides, the CDR3 is TGTGCCAGCAGCTTAGGGATCACTGAGCAGTACTTC.

The chain employs TRBV4-2 and TRBJ1-2, with 9 bases matching TRBD1. CDR3 length: 14 amino acids. Germline values: CDR1 LGHNA, CDR2 YNFKEQ. V was clipped by 5 bases and J by 4 bases; unmatched bases: 5. CDR3 loop: CASSSRDRAYGYTF. The CDR3 DNA reads as TGTGCCAGCAGCTCCCGGGACAGGGCCTATGGCTACACCTTC.